The 32 T cell receptor beta chains given below trace back to one sample, sequenced in a study of CD8+ T cells in alopecia areata. Described treatment: oral pan-JAK inhibitor, 5-10 mg twice daily. Isolated RNA was reverse transcribed into cDNA used as the sequencing template. Sequencing used immunoSEQ multiplex PCR; TCRdb keeps in-frame clones, though not all of them. In the table there are approximately 200,000 clones, approximately 56% of which are singletons. The material sequenced was CD4+ T cells sorted from blood, taken at week 4, from a patient treated with tofacitinib. The source is a human donor with alopecia areata.

This clone turned up a few times. Other nucleotide sequences in the sample specify the same CDR3. The V call is TRBV18, the J call TRBJ2-1; D remains unclear. Trimming removed 3 bases at V and 7 bases at J, with 7 bases between. Germline V CDR1 and CDR2: KGHSH, LQKENI. This CDR3 has 12 amino acids. The CDR3 nucleotides read TGTGCCAGCTCACCGCTTGGGAATGAGCAGTTCTTC. It translates to CASSPLGNEQFF.

The chain joins TRBV4-1 to TRBJ2-7, with a possible D match to TRBD2 (6 bases). CDR1 is MGHRA and CDR2 is YSYEKL in the germline V gene. CDR3 length: 13 amino acids. Trimming cost V 6 bases and J 3 bases, with 12 bases left between them. CDR3 region: CASRPSGDYEQYF. The CDR3 DNA sequence: TGCGCCAGCAGGCCATCGGGGGACTACGAGCAGTACTTC.

This clone was picked up a small number of times. The gene calls are TRBV27 and TRBJ2-1; D is undetermined. Germline V lookup: CDR1 MNHEY, CDR2 SMNVEV (reference sequence). The length of the CDR3 is 15 residues. Trimming took off 0 bases at V and 7 bases at J, with 13 bases between the two ends. The CDR3 here is CASSLSFVARNEQFF. In nucleotides, the CDR3 is TGTGCCAGCAGTTTATCCTTTGTGGCGCGTAATGAGCAGTTCTTC.

The chain uses TRBV6-1 and TRBJ2-1, with a tentative D call TRBD2 (5 bases). Per germline, CDR1 MNHNS and CDR2 SASEGT. The CDR3 loop spans 13 amino acids. V lost 7 bases, J lost 5 bases, and 12 bases lay in between. This chain's CDR3 is CASTKARDNEQFF. The CDR3 DNA reads as TGTGCCAGCACCAAGGCGCGGGACAATGAGCAGTTCTTC.

The sample holds a few counts of this clone. J is TRBJ2-5 and V is TRBV5-4; D call uncertain. Trimming cost V 4 bases and J 6 bases, with 25 bases left between them. Germline values: CDR1 SGHNT, CDR2 YYREEE (reference sequence). The CDR3 is 17 amino acids. The CDR3 DNA reads as TGTGCCAGCAGCCAAAAATCCGCCGGGCTAAGCTGGAAGACCCAGTACTTC. Amino acids: CASSQKSAGLSWKTQYF.

The chain couples TRBV18 to TRBJ2-5; D gene unclear. V shed 3 bases and J shed 5 bases, with 7 bases lying between them. This CDR3 has 12 residues. Germline assignment: CDR1 KGHSH and CDR2 LQKENI. The CDR3 loop reads CASSPTEETQYF. Here the CDR3 DNA reads TGTGCCAGCTCACCCACCGAGGAGACCCAGTACTTC.

The chain carries TRBV4-1 and TRBJ1-6; tentative D call: TRBD1 (5 bases). The V end lost 1 base, the J end lost 10 bases, and 23 bases lay between the germline ends. This CDR3 comprises 18 residues. CDR1 is MGHRA, CDR2 YSYEKL, per germline. The DNA of the CDR3 is TGCGCCAGCAGCCAAGGAGGGGCCCGGGGGTTGATTCGATCACCCCTCCACTTT. This gives the protein CASSQGGARGLIRSPLHF.

The chain carries TRBV7-9 and TRBJ1-5; TRBD1 matches 7 bases. The V and J ends lost 3 bases and 7 bases, in that order; junction bases with no gene match: 3. The length of the CDR3 is 13 residues. Germline V gene data show CDR1 as SEHNR and CDR2 as FQNEAQ (reference sequence). CDR3 protein: CASSLQGGQPQHF. The CDR3 DNA sequence: TGTGCCAGCAGCTTGCAGGGGGGGCAGCCCCAGCATTTT.

This chain connects TRBV29-1 to TRBJ1-2; unclear D gene. This CDR3 spans 13 amino acids. CDR1 SQVTM and CDR2 ANQGSEA come from the germline V gene. Trimming removed 2 bases at V and 3 bases at J, with 10 bases between. The CDR3: CSVERRVDYGYTF. CDR3 coding DNA: TGCAGCGTTGAAAGGCGGGTAGACTATGGCTACACCTTC.

CDR3 coding DNA: TGTGCCAGCAGCCAAGTTCCGGACAGGGGGCAGACCCAGTACTTC. Protein product: CASSQVPDRGQTQYF. The rearrangement links TRBV14 to TRBJ2-5; 11 bases fit TRBD1. CDR3 size: 15 residues. Germline loops: CDR1 SGHDN, CDR2 FVKESK. V lost 1 base, J lost 6 bases, and 4 bases stayed unmatched.

This rearrangement joins TRBV20-1 to TRBJ1-2; D remains unclear. V gave up 1 base and J gave up 8 bases, with 8 bases separating them. CDR3 size: 11 residues. CDR1 and CDR2 (germline): DFQATT, SNEGSKA (reference sequence). CDR3 residues: CSARAGSGYTF. The DNA of the CDR3 is TGCAGTGCTAGAGCGGGGTCGGGCTACACCTTC.

The CDR3 reads CSGAGGADGYTF. The CDR3 region has the DNA TGCAGCGGGGCGGGGGGAGCTGATGGCTACACCTTC. The gene calls are TRBV29-1 and TRBJ1-2; a possible D gene is TRBD1 (5 bases). V dropped 7 bases and J dropped 6 bases, with 15 bases sitting between them. Germline lookup yields CDR1 SQVTM and CDR2 ANQGSEA. The CDR3 spans 12 residues.

V is TRBV6-5 and J is TRBJ2-2; either TRBD1 or TRBD2 may supply D (6 bases each). Germline V gene sequence: CDR1 MNHEY, CDR2 SVGAGI. The CDR3 consists of 16 residues. V lost 4 bases, J lost 6 bases, and 18 bases lay in between. The CDR3 protein is CASSSLTGGSAGELFF. In nucleotides, the CDR3 is TGTGCCAGCAGTTCCTTGACAGGAGGGAGCGCCGGGGAGCTGTTTTTT.

The chain links TRBV7-2 to TRBJ1-5; no reliable D call. Trimming took off 1 base at V and 4 bases at J, with 14 bases between the two ends. The CDR3 has 16 amino acids. Germline lookup yields CDR1 SGHTA and CDR2 FQGNSA. The CDR3 DNA reads TGTGCCAGCAGCTTAGTCGGACCGATCTCTAATCAGCCCCAGCATTTT. Translated, it gives CASSLVGPISNQPQHF. The variable domain in full, with the rest retrieved from reference TRBV7-2 and TRBJ1-5, is GAGVSQSPSNKVTEKGKDVELRCDPISGHTALYWYRQSLGQGLEFLIYFQGNSAPDKSGLPSDRFSAERTGGSVSTLTIQRTQQEDSAVYLCASSLVGPISNQPQHFGDGTRLSIL.

This clone was recorded only once. The chain recombines TRBV30 with TRBJ1-5, with D unclear. V was clipped by 0 bases and J by 1 base, with 4 bases between them. CDR1 and CDR2 from the germline V gene are GTSNPN and SVGIG (reference sequence). The CDR3 is 13 residues long. The CDR3 bases are TGTGCCTGGAGTGTATCCAGCAATCAGCCCCAGCATTTT. It yields the protein CAWSVSSNQPQHF.

This clone was detected a few times. The rearrangement links TRBV29-1 to TRBJ2-1; D ambiguous. The CDR3 runs 13 residues. In germline, CDR1 is SQVTM, CDR2 ANQGSEA. V shed 3 bases and J shed 3 bases, with 9 bases lying between them. The CDR3: CSVDVGHYNEQFF. The CDR3 nucleotides read TGCAGCGTTGACGTAGGCCACTACAATGAGCAGTTCTTC.

The rearrangement links TRBV29-1 to TRBJ1-2; D remains unclear. Germline loops: CDR1 SQVTM, CDR2 ANQGSEA. Trimming took off 3 bases at V and 4 bases at J, with 21 bases between the two ends. The CDR3 has 16 amino acids. This CDR3 reads CSVDSVAGASGYGYTF. CDR3 in DNA: TGCAGCGTTGATTCAGTGGCAGGCGCCTCTGGCTATGGCTACACCTTC.

This sequence joins TRBV9 and TRBJ1-3; no definite D call. Deletions cut 4 bases from V and 0 bases from J, with 11 bases between. Germline CDR1 SGDLS, CDR2 YYNGEE. The CDR3 has 15 residues. Here the CDR3 DNA reads TGTGCCAGCAGCACTGCGGGTGACTCTGGAAACACCATATATTTT. Protein sequence: CASSTAGDSGNTIYF.

The chain links TRBV6-1 to TRBJ2-4, with D perhaps TRBD2 (6 bases). Germline V gene lookup returns CDR1 MNHNS and CDR2 SASEGT. The CDR3 spans 15 residues. The V and J ends lost 8 bases and 0 bases respectively, with 14 bases between them. This chain's CDR3 is CASLHRGLAKNIQYF. CDR3 in DNA: TGTGCCAGCTTACACCGGGGACTAGCCAAAAACATTCAGTACTTC.

The V call is TRBV6-5, the J call TRBJ2-1, with TRBD2 matching over 9 bases. The CDR3 runs 15 residues. V dropped 0 bases and J dropped 9; count of bases not matched to a gene: 6. Germline CDR1 reads MNHEY; CDR2 reads SVGAGI. DNA for the CDR3: TGTGCCAGCAGTTACTCCCTAGCGGGGCGGAGTGAGCAGTTCTTC. The encoded protein is CASSYSLAGRSEQFF.

The J gene is TRBJ2-3, the V gene TRBV7-2; D unclear. Looked up from germline, CDR1 is SGHTA and CDR2 is FQGNSA. The CDR3 is 14 amino acids. Trimming cost V 1 base and J 6 bases, with 11 bases left between them. CDR3 sequence reads: CASSLEMNSDTQYF. The CDR3 DNA is TGTGCCAGCAGCTTAGAGATGAATAGCGATACGCAGTATTTT.

This clone was seen only a few times. V gene TRBV7-2 combines with J gene TRBJ2-7; 8 bases are shared with TRBD1. The V and J ends lost 5 bases and 4 bases, in that order; junction bases with no gene match: 10. The CDR3 is made up of 15 amino acids. The germline gives CDR1 SGHTA, CDR2 FQGNSA. In nucleotides, the CDR3 is TGTGCCAGCAGCCGACAGGGGCCTCAGGGGTACGAGCAGTACTTC. Translating gives CASSRQGPQGYEQYF.

V usage is TRBV4-1 and J usage is TRBJ2-7; 9 nucleotides align to TRBD1. Germline values: CDR1 MGHRA, CDR2 YSYEKL. V dropped 4 bases and J dropped 4; count of bases not matched to a gene: 5. The CDR3 runs 14 residues. The CDR3 is CASSPWDRDYEQYF. Written as DNA, the CDR3 is TGCGCCAGCAGCCCTTGGGACAGGGATTACGAGCAGTACTTC.

The V call is TRBV6-5, the J call TRBJ2-7, with a possible D match to TRBD1 (6 bases). The CDR3 totals 14 residues. With 3 bases removed from V and 4 bases from J, the gap between germline ends came to 13 bases. The germline CDR1 and CDR2 sequences are MNHEY and SVGAGI. Written as DNA, the CDR3 is TGTGCCAGCAGTTATTCCGGGACAATTTACGAGCAGTACTTC. Amino acids: CASSYSGTIYEQYF.

The rearrangement uses TRBV11-2 and TRBJ2-5, with 9 bases aligning to TRBD1. The V and J ends lost 5 bases and 3 bases, in that order; junction bases with no gene match: 4. This CDR3 region has 14 residues. Germline V gene sequence: CDR1 SGHAT, CDR2 FQNNGV. The CDR3 nucleotides read TGTGCCAGCAGCACCTGGGACAGGGAAGAGACCCAGTACTTC. This translates into CASSTWDREETQYF.

Only a few counts were recorded for this clone. The chain recombines TRBV29-1 with TRBJ1-4; D is possibly TRBD1 (5 bases). The germline CDR1 and CDR2 sequences are SQVTM and ANQGSEA. This CDR3 contains 12 residues. V dropped 7 bases and J dropped 8 bases, with 14 bases sitting between them. CDR3 nucleotide sequence: TGCAGCGGGGGGAAAAATCGGGAAAAACTGTTTTTT. Translated, it gives CSGGKNREKLFF.

The CDR3 here is CASSPRSRGYTF. The CDR3 DNA reads as TGTGCCAGCAGCCCCCGGTCCCGAGGCTACACCTTC. The V gene is TRBV7-9, the J gene TRBJ1-2; D remains ambiguous. V was pared by 5 bases and J by 8 bases, with 12 bases between. This CDR3 has 12 amino acids. Germline assignment: CDR1 SEHNR and CDR2 FQNEAQ (reference sequence). Full variable domain (remainder filled in from reference TRBV7-9 and TRBJ1-2): DTGVSQNPRHKITKRGQNVTFRCDPISEHNRLYWYRQTLGQGPEFLTYFQNEAQLEKSRLLSDRFSAERPKGSFSTLEIQRTEQGDSAMYLCASSPRSRGYTFGSGTRLTVV.

The chain joins TRBV5-1 to TRBJ1-5; 9 nucleotides align to TRBD1. Trimming removed 3 bases from V and 7 bases from J; junction bases left unmatched: 8. This CDR3 has 15 residues. Germline CDR1 SGHRS, CDR2 YFSETQ. The CDR3 region has the DNA TGCGCCAGCAGCTGGGGGGACAGGGACGGGCAGCCCCAGCATTTT. The encoded protein is CASSWGDRDGQPQHF. Drawing the rest from reference TRBV5-1 and TRBJ1-5, the complete variable domain is KAGVTQTPRYLIKTRGQQVTLSCSPISGHRSVSWYQQTPGQGLQFLFEYFSETQRNKGNFPGRFSGRQFSNSRSEMNVSTLELGDSALYLCASSWGDRDGQPQHFGDGTRLSIL.

This sequence joins TRBV19 and TRBJ1-2; D remains ambiguous. CDR3 size: 13 residues. Per germline, CDR1 LNHDA and CDR2 SQIVND (reference sequence). The V end lost 1 base, the J end lost 8 bases, and 11 bases lay between the germline ends. CDR3 loop: CASSIGRQRGYTF. The CDR3 DNA follows: TGTGCCAGTAGTATAGGTCGGCAAAGGGGCTACACCTTC.

The chain carries TRBV6-5 and TRBJ1-4; D is unclear. This CDR3 spans 14 amino acids. The V gene's germline CDR1 is MNHEY and CDR2 SVGAGI. V was clipped by 2 bases and J by 8 bases, with 12 bases between them. As DNA, the CDR3 is TGTGCCAGCAGTTACCAGGTTGAGGGCGAAAAACTGTTTTTT. It codes for CASSYQVEGEKLFF.

The rearrangement links TRBV7-9 to TRBJ2-7; maybe TRBD1 (5 bases). Per the germline V gene, CDR1 is SEHNR and CDR2 is FQNEAQ (reference sequence). This CDR3 has 12 residues. Trimming took off 5 bases at V and 7 bases at J, with 12 bases between the two ends. In nucleotides, the CDR3 is TGTGCCAGCAGCGCCAGGGCAGATGAGCAGTACTTC. This translates into CASSARADEQYF.

This clone came up a few times. The chain employs TRBV5-5 and TRBJ1-5, with D perhaps matching TRBD1 (6 bases). With 4 bases removed from V and 3 bases from J, the gap between germline ends came to 14 bases. The CDR3 runs 15 residues. Looked up from germline, CDR1 is SGHKS and CDR2 is YYEKEE (reference sequence). The CDR3 loop reads CASSPVPGHNQPQHF. As DNA, the CDR3 is TGTGCCAGCAGCCCCGTCCCGGGACACAATCAGCCCCAGCATTTT.